These 8 T cell receptor beta chains came from one sample sequenced in a study of blood T cell repertoires in COVID-19. The repertoire was sequenced with immunoSEQ multiplex PCR; TCRdb's copy has only in-frame clones and lacks some. This sample carries almost 250,000 clones, 86% of them seen once, and the ten largest clones take about 1.7%. Source material: peripheral blood. These receptors originate from a woman aged 60-70 years who had recovered from COVID-19.

The chain is built from TRBV5-1 and TRBJ1-2; 12 bases fit TRBD1. Germline-derived CDR1 and CDR2 are SGHRS and YFSETQ. The CDR3 has 15 amino acids. Trimming at V came to 3 bases and at J to 4 bases, leaving 4 bases not matched to a gene. The CDR3 sequence: CASSSGGQGAYGYTF. CDR3 nucleotides: TGCGCCAGCAGCTCCGGGGGACAGGGGGCCTATGGCTACACCTTC.

This sequence joins TRBV28 and TRBJ2-3; D unresolved. This CDR3 contains 12 residues. Trimming stripped 4 bases from V and 5 bases from J, with 7 bases between. Germline V gene data show CDR1 as MDHEN and CDR2 as SYDVKM. CDR3 DNA sequence: TGTGCCAGCAGTTCATCTAGAGATACGCAGTATTTT. Translation: CASSSSRDTQYF. The whole variable domain, filled in from reference TRBV28 and TRBJ2-3, reads DVKVTQSSRYLVKRTGEKVFLECVQDMDHENMFWYRQDPGLGLRLIYFSYDVKMKEKGDIPEGYSVSREKKERFSLILESASTNQTSMYLCASSSSRDTQYFGPGTRLTVL.

V gene TRBV2 combines with J gene TRBJ2-7; 8 nucleotides line up with TRBD2. V lost 4 bases and J lost 0; bases outside the gene matches: 5. The germline V gene encodes CDR1 SNHLY and CDR2 FYNNEI. This CDR3 comprises 15 residues. The CDR3 loop is CASSGARGGSYEQYF. The CDR3 DNA sequence: TGTGCCAGCAGTGGGGCACGGGGGGGCTCCTACGAGCAGTACTTC.

The V gene is TRBV7-9, the J gene TRBJ1-2, with a weak D call TRBD1 (5 bases). In germline, CDR1 is SEHNR, CDR2 FQNEAQ (reference sequence). Between the trimmed V and J ends, which lost 5 bases and 4 bases, there was a span of 14 bases. The CDR3 spans 14 residues. CDR3 sequence reads: CASSLPRQGYGYTF. The CDR3 coding sequence is TGTGCCAGCAGCCTACCTAGGCAGGGCTATGGCTACACCTTC.

This chain uses TRBV11-1 with TRBJ1-1, with D uncertain. The CDR3 length is 13 residues. Germline CDR1 and CDR2: SGHAT and FQDESV (reference sequence). Trimming cost V 1 base and J 2 bases, with 5 bases left between them. The CDR3 region has the DNA TGTGCCAGCAGCTTAGAGACAAACACTGAAGCTTTCTTT. As protein: CASSLETNTEAFF.

This clone was observed once. This chain joins TRBV3-1 (or the pseudogene TRBV3-2) and TRBJ2-5, with 9 bases that match TRBD2. Trimming removed 5 bases from V and 7 bases from J; junction bases left unmatched: 11. The length of the CDR3 is 15 residues. Germline CDR1 reads LGHDT; CDR2 reads YNNKEL (reference sequence). CDR3 region: CASSSGSRGGLTQYF. The CDR3 region has the DNA TGTGCCAGCAGCTCTGGATCGCGGGGGGGCCTGACCCAGTACTTC.

The chain combines TRBV5-1 with TRBJ1-2; D gene uncertain. CDR1 is SGHRS, CDR2 YFSETQ, per germline. The CDR3 has 14 residues. V was cut by 1 base and J by 0 bases, with 7 bases left in between. The CDR3 coding sequence is TGCGCCAGCAGCTTGCTAGACGCTAACTATGGCTACACCTTC. Its translation is CASSLLDANYGYTF.

The V call is TRBV3-1 (or the pseudogene TRBV3-2), the J call TRBJ2-5; 8 positions agree with TRBD2. The CDR3 totals 15 residues. CDR1 LGHDT and CDR2 YNNKEL come from the germline V gene (reference sequence). The J segment lost 0 bases and the V segment lost 3 bases, leaving 3 bases of the junction unmatched. The CDR3 is CASSHLAGYQETQYF. The CDR3 DNA follows: TGTGCCAGCAGCCATCTAGCGGGCTACCAAGAGACCCAGTACTTC.